This T cell receptor (beta chain) originates from a study of CD4 T cell repertoires in COVID-19 (dated by TCRdb to the early 2020s). Broadly, across the study: For cross-reactivity analysis, CFSE-low cells were expanded with IL-2 for nine to ten days and were then relabeled and restimulated with spike proteins from other coronaviruses. In COVID-19-recovered individuals, the study described naturally processed CD4+ T cell responses to SARS-CoV-2 spike and nucleoprotein and used TCR Vbeta sequencing to evaluate clonal composition. In three recovered individuals, the TCR Vbeta repertoire of SARS-CoV-2-reactive T cells was analyzed at the subset level. What the authors observed across the whole study: Between roughly 7 and 28% of SARS-CoV-2 clonotypes were also detected in secondary cultures stimulated with SARS-CoV and/or HKU1 spike, a finding consistent with cross-reactivity. Two or all three memory subsets shared several of the most expanded SARS-CoV-2-reactive clonotypes, which suggests intraclonal diversification.

Memory T cell samples that were not cultured went straight to sequencing right after ex vivo isolation. From peripheral blood mononuclear cells, the researchers isolated CD4+ total memory, central memory, effector memory and circulating T follicular helper cells. With respect to this clone: The target of this receptor is not known. No base quality information exists; no much larger clone differs at one position.

Trimming takes 2 bases from V and 5 bases from J, and the germline ends sit 19 bases apart. In the germline V gene (reference sequence), CDR1 corresponds to GTSNPN and CDR2 to SVGIG. The CDR3 sequence holds 15 residues, the cysteine and phenylalanine included. Kept here is only the CDR3 DNA, which spans 45 bases and is read in frame from base 1. To prepare the library, the immunoSEQ multiplex PCR assay was applied. As for the authors' bioinformatics: The Chao-Jaccard similarity index and counts of shared clonotypes were used to quantify repertoire overlap between subsets. Sourced from immuneACCESS, this table was stored by TCRdb with only in-frame sequences that have V and J called. A share of the clones is absent; for the studies checked, an unresolved V gene accounts for under half, and the remainder has no known explanation. That table furnishes V, J and clone size, whereas the DNA furnished D and trimming. The sample table records about 24,000 clones; nearly 95% of these occur just once. The biggest ten clones account for about 0.66% of the sample.

This chain joins TRBV30 to TRBJ2-7; a tentative D call is TRBD2 (7 bases match). The starting material was circulating follicular helper CD4+ T cells (cTfh) from blood, obtained before the COVID-19 pandemic. Per the publication, the cell subset or site label means: circulating T follicular helper cells. The receptor was derived from a human donor who had COVID-19. The CDR3 sequence is CAWSRGASSSNEQYF. The nucleotide sequence is TGTGCCTGGAGTCGGGGGGCGTCCAGTTCCAACGAGCAGTACTTC.